Presented here are 9 T cell receptor beta chains from one specimen sequenced in a study of cytomegalovirus exposure and HLA in healthy donors. Primers for the PCR totalled 60 Vbeta and 13 Jbeta. The repertoire was sequenced with immunoSEQ multiplex PCR; TCRdb's copy has only in-frame clones and lacks some. The table lists about 55,000 clones, 55% to 65% of them singletons. Sequencing used PBMCs. The receptors come from a human donor in good health.

The CDR3 region has the DNA TGTGCCAGCAGCCAAGATTCAGGGTTCAGAGGCTACACCTTC. Its protein is CASSQDSGFRGYTF. This chain connects TRBV14 to TRBJ1-2; possible D gene TRBD1, 5 bases. Germline loops: CDR1 SGHDN, CDR2 FVKESK. V lost 0 bases, J lost 8 bases, and 13 bases lay in between. The CDR3 totals 14 residues.

The chain employs TRBV19 and TRBJ1-6; TRBD1 matches 11 bases. V shed 4 bases and J 9 bases; nucleotides not matched to a gene: 5. This CDR3 spans 15 amino acids. Germline V gene data show CDR1 as LNHDA and CDR2 as SQIVND (reference sequence). Here the CDR3 reads CASSNSGTGGSPLHF. The CDR3, as DNA: TGTGCCAGTAGTAATTCCGGGACAGGGGGTTCACCCCTCCACTTT.

The chain is built from TRBV9 and TRBJ1-1, with D possibly matching TRBD1 (5 bases). The CDR3 is made up of 16 amino acids. Trimming pared 4 bases from V and 3 bases from J, leaving 19 bases between. Per the germline V gene, CDR1 is SGDLS and CDR2 is YYNGEE. The CDR3 DNA reads TGTGCCAGCAGCCCACCCCGGGGGATTAGGGACACTGAAGCTTTCTTT. Translating it yields CASSPPRGIRDTEAFF.

The chain employs TRBV19 and TRBJ2-1, with 8 bases lining up with TRBD2. CDR1 is LNHDA and CDR2 is SQIVND in the germline V gene (reference sequence). V was pared by 5 bases and J by 4 bases, with 13 bases of the junction left unmatched. The CDR3 spans 17 residues. CDR3 sequence reads: CASSDSGGGTKYNEQFF. CDR3 coding DNA: TGTGCCAGTAGTGACTCGGGGGGGGGAACAAAGTACAATGAGCAGTTCTTC.

The chain joins TRBV6-1 to TRBJ1-2; TRBD1 is a possible D gene (5 bases). Trimming left V 1 base short and J 2 bases short, with 17 bases between. This CDR3 region has 17 residues. Per the germline V gene, CDR1 is MNHNS and CDR2 is SASEGT. CDR3 region: CASSEGWAGRDNYGYTF. CDR3 sequence (DNA): TGTGCCAGCAGTGAAGGGTGGGCAGGGCGAGACAACTATGGCTACACCTTC.

The V call is TRBV19, the J call TRBJ1-5; 8 nucleotides align to TRBD1. The CDR3 is 14 residues long. Germline assignment: CDR1 LNHDA and CDR2 SQIVND (reference sequence). After removal of 0 bases from V and 6 bases from J, the junction contained 1 base not matched to a gene. CDR3 residues: CASSIDGQGQPQHF. The CDR3 DNA reads as TGTGCCAGTAGTATAGATGGACAGGGTCAGCCCCAGCATTTT.

In this sample, this clone turned up a few times. The gene calls are TRBV25-1 and TRBJ2-1; 9 nucleotides agree with TRBD2. From germline, CDR1 is MGHDK and CDR2 SYGVNS. The CDR3 is 15 amino acids. The junction had 13 bases not matched to a gene; V was cut back by 3 bases and J by 13 bases. In DNA, the CDR3 is TGTGCCAGCAGTGACCCCGTTCGGGCTAGCGGGGTACAGTTCTTC. It yields the protein CASSDPVRASGVQFF.

This chain connects TRBV18 to TRBJ2-3; 7 bases align to TRBD2. V trimming: 3 bases; J trimming: 2 bases; junction bases outside the gene matches: 11. This CDR3 comprises 17 residues. Germline CDR1 reads KGHSH; CDR2 reads LQKENI. The CDR3 sequence: CASSPLQGGGPTDTQYF. The CDR3 nucleotides read TGTGCCAGCTCACCCCTTCAAGGCGGGGGACCCACAGATACGCAGTATTTT.

J is TRBJ2-7 and V is TRBV6-1; TRBD2 might be the D (6 bases). The CDR3 covers 14 residues. Trimming removed 6 bases from V and 3 bases from J, with 15 bases in between. CDR1 is MNHNS and CDR2 is SASEGT in the germline V gene. The CDR3 coding sequence is TGTGCCAGCAGAATGCGGGACGGCTACTACGAGCAGTACTTC. This encodes CASRMRDGYYEQYF.